This TCR beta chain was captured by sequencing in a study of control samples from healthy donors and cancer patients. The data were produced by immunoSEQ multiplex PCR, yet TCRdb's version contains in-frame clones alone and is incomplete. The sample contains 70,000 to 75,000 clones, 94% of which appear only once. The CDR3 is 18 amino acids. Germline-derived CDR1 and CDR2 are WSHSY and SAAADI. J was trimmed by 8 bases and V by 6 bases; bases with no gene match: 24. The source of this sequence is a woman in her thirties in good health. Sequenced sample: blood. The rearrangement joins TRBV10-2 to TRBJ1-2, with TRBD1 matching 7 bases. The CDR3 spells CASSPLDRFDPLSPGYTF. In DNA form, the CDR3 reads TGCGCCAGCAGCCCTTTGGACAGGTTCGATCCACTATCACCCGGCTACACCTTC.